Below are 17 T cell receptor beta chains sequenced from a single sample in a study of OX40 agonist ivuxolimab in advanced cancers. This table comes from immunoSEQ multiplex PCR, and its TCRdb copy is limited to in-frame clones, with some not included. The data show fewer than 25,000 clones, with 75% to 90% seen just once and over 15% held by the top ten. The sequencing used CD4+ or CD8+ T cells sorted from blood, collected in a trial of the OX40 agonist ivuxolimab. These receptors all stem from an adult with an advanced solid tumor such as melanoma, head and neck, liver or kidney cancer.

For the CDR3, the DNA is TGCGCCAGCAGCATCGACAGCAGCTCTGGAAACACCATATATTTT. Its translation: CASSIDSSSGNTIYF. This chain connects TRBV4-3 to TRBJ1-3; possibly TRBD1 for D (5 bases). The CDR3 contains 15 residues. Trimming left V 5 bases short and J 0 bases short, with 11 bases between. Germline V gene lookup returns CDR1 LGHNA and CDR2 YSLEER.

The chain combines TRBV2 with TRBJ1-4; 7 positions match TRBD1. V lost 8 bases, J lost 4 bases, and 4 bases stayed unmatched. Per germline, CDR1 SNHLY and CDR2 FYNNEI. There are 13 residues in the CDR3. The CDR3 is CASQQGLNEKLFF. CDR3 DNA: TGTGCCAGCCAACAGGGGCTTAATGAAAAACTGTTTTTT.

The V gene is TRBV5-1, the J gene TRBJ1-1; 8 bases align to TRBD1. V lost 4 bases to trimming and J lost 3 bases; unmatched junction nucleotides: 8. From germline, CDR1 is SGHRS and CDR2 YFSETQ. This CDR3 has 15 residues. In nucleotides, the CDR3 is TGCGCCAGCAGCGGGCAGGGGGCGCCGGACACTGAAGCTTTCTTT. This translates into CASSGQGAPDTEAFF.

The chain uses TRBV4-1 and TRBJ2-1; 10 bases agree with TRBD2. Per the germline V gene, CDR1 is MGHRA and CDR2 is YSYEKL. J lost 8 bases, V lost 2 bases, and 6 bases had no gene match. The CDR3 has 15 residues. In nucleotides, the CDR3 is TGCGCCAGCAGCCAAACCGGGACTAGCGTCTATGAGCAGTTCTTC. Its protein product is CASSQTGTSVYEQFF.

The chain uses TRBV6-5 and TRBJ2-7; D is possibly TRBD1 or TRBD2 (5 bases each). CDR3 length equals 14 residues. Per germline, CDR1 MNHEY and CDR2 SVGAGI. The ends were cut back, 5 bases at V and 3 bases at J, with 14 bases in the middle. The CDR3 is CASSRPGRRYEQYF. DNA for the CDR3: TGTGCCAGCAGTCGCCCGGGACGCCGCTACGAGCAGTACTTC.

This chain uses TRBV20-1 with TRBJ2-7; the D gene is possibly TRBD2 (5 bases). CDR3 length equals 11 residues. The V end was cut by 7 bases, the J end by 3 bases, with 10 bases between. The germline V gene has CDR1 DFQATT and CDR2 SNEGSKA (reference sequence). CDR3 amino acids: CSVSGNYEQYF. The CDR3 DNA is TGCAGTGTTTCCGGGAACTACGAGCAGTACTTC.

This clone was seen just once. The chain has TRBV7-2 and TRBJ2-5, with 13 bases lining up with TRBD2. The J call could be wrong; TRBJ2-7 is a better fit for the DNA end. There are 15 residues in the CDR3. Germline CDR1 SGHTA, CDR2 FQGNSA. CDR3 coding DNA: TGTGCCAGCAGCACCCGGACTAGCGGGAGTATCGAGCAGTACTTC. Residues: CASSTRTSGSIEQYF.

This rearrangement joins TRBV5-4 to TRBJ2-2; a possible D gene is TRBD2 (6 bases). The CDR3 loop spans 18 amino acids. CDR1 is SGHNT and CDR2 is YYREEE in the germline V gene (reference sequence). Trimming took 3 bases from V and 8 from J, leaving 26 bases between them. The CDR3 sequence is CASSSVQNSGHRGGELFF. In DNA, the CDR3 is TGTGCCAGCAGCTCGGTCCAGAATAGCGGCCATCGGGGGGGGGAGCTGTTTTTT. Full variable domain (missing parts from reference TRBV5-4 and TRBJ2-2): ETGVTQSPTHLIKTRGQQVTLRCSSQSGHNTVSWYQQALGQGPQFIFQYYREEENGRGNFPPRFSGLQFPNYSSELNVNALELDDSALYLCASSSVQNSGHRGGELFFGEGSRLTVL.

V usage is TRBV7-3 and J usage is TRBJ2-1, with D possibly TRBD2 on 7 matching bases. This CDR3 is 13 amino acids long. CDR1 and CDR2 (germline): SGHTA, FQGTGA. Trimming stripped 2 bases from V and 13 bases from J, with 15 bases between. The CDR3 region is CASSLLRAGAQFF. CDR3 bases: TGTGCCAGCAGCTTACTCCGGGCGGGGGCACAGTTCTTC. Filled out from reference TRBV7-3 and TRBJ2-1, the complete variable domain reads GAGVSQTPSNKVTEKGKYVELRCDPISGHTALYWYRQSLGQGPEFLIYFQGTGAADDSGLPNDRFFAVRPEGSVSTLKIQRTERGDSAVYLCASSLLRAGAQFFGPGTRLTVL.

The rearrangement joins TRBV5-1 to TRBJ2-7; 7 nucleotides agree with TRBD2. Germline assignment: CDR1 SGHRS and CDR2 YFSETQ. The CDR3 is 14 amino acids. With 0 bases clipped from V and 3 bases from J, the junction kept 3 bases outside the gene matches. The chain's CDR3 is CASSLDSGGYEQYF. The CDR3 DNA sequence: TGCGCCAGCAGCTTGGATTCGGGAGGCTACGAGCAGTACTTC.

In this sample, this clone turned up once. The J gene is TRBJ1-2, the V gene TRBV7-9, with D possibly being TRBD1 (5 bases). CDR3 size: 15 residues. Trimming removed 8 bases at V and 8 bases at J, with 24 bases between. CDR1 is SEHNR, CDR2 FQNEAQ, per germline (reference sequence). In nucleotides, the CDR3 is TGTGCCAGCGACCGTAACGGGTCGGGGGAAAAGGGCTACACCTTC. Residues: CASDRNGSGEKGYTF.

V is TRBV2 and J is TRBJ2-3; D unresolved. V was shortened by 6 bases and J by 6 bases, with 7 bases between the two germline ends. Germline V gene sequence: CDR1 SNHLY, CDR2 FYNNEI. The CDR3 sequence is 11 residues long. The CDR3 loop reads CASRLGDTQYF. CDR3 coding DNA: TGTGCCAGCAGGCTCGGGGATACGCAGTATTTT.

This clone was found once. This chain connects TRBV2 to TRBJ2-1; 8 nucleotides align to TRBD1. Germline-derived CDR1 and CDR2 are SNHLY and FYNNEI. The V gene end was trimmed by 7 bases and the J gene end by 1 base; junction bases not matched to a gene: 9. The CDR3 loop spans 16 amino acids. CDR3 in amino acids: CASNGQGGRSYNEQFF. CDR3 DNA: TGTGCCAGCAATGGACAGGGCGGTAGGTCCTACAATGAGCAGTTCTTC.

CDR3 coding DNA: TGTGCCAGCAGCTGCGGGGGAAACGCGGAAGAGACCCAGTACTTC. This codes for CASSCGGNAEETQYF. V is TRBV21-1 and J is TRBJ2-5; TRBD2 reflects the table's D call only, with no check against the DNA. TRBV21-1 represents a pseudogene. This CDR3 is 15 amino acids long.

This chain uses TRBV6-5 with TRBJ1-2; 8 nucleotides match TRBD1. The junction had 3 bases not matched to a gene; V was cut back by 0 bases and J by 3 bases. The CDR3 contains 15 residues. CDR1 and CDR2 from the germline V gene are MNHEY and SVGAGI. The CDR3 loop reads CASSYSATGDYGYTF. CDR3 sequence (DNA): TGTGCCAGCAGTTACTCGGCGACAGGGGACTATGGCTACACCTTC.

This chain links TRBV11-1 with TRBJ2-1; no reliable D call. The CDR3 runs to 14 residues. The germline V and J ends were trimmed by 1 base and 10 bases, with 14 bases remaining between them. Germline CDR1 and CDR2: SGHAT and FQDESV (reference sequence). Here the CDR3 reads CASSLGSELREQFF. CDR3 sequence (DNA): TGTGCCAGCAGCTTAGGGAGCGAGCTCCGGGAGCAGTTCTTC.

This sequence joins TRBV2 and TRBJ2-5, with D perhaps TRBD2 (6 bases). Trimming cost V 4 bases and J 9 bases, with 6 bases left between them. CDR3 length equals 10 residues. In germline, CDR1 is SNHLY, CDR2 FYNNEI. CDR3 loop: CASSGEAQYF. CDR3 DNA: TGTGCCAGCAGTGGGGAGGCCCAGTACTTC. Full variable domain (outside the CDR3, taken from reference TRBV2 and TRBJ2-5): EPEVTQTPSHQVTQMGQEVILRCVPISNHLYFYWYRQILGQKVEFLVSFYNNEISEKSEIFDDQFSVERPDGSNFTLKIRSTKLEDSAMYFCASSGEAQYFGPGTRLLVL.